This T cell receptor beta chain originates from a study of PD-1 blockade in classical Hodgkin lymphoma. The study, taken as a whole, reports: When set against healthy donors, newly diagnosed patients were reported to show lower baseline TCR diversity.

About this clone: Its antigen is as yet unknown.

Only in-frame clones appear in the TCRdb table, and some are missing; sequencing was by immunoSEQ multiplex PCR. The sample yields 6,400 or so clones, approximately 80% seen once. Between the trimmed V and J ends, which lost 6 bases and 1 base, there was a span of 12 bases. The germline CDR1 and CDR2 sequences are LNHDA and SQIVND (reference sequence). CDR3 length: 14 amino acids. There was relapse after autologous stem cell transplantation in every patient, and there was variation in brentuximab vedotin exposure. It was by magnetic negative selection that CD4+ T cells were purified from thawed PBMCs.

This sample comprised CD4+ T cells from blood, obtained at baseline. The rearrangement joins TRBV19 to TRBJ1-1, with D possibly matching TRBD1 (5 bases). The source of this sequence is a human donor with classical Hodgkin lymphoma. The chain's CDR3 is CASSLNRGNTEAFF. CDR3 DNA: TGTGCCAGTAGCCTCAATAGGGGGAACACTGAAGCTTTCTTT.